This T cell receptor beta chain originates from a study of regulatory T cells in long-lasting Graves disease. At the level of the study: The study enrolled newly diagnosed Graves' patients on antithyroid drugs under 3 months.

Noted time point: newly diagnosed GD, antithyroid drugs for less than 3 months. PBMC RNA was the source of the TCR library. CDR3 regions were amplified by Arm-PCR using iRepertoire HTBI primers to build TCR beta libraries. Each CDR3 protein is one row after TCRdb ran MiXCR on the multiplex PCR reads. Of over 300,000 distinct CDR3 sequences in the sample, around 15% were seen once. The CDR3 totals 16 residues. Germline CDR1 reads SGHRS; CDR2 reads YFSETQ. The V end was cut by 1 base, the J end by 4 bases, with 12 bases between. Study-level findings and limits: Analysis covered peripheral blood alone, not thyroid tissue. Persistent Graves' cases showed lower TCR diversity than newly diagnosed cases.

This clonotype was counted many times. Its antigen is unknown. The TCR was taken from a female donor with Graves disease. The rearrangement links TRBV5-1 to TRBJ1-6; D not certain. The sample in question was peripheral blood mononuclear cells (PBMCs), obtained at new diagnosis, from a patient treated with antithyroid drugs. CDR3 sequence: CASSLRTAFYNSPLHF. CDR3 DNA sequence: TGCGCCAGCAGCTTGAGAACGGCCTTTTATAATTCACCCCTCCACTTT.